Listed below are T cell receptor beta chains from one sample, sequenced in a study of control samples from healthy donors and cancer patients. Measured with immunoSEQ multiplex PCR; TCRdb has only the in-frame clones, and not every one. The repertoire includes 150,000 to 200,000 clones, about nine tenths of them detected once, and about 1.6% sits in the top ten. Specimen: blood. These receptors all stem from a woman aged 25-40 years in good health. CDR3s include the opening cysteine and the closing phenylalanine or tryptophan. Each record gives: V gene, J gene, D gene, clone size, CDR3 DNA, CDR3 protein. D genes are given only for firm matches. Only some rows state a clone size, as once, few, many or a class for expanded clones.

V: TRBV2; J: TRBJ2-1; D: TRBD2; size: .; DNA: TGTGCCAGCAGTGGGCAGGGACTAGCGGATGAGCAGTTCTTC; CDR3: CASSGQGLADEQFF
V: TRBV6-4; J: TRBJ2-1; D: TRBD2; size: few; DNA: TGTGCCAGCAGTGGGACTAGCGGGAGCAATGAGCAGTTCTTC; CDR3: CASSGTSGSNEQFF
V: TRBV28; J: TRBJ2-2; D: .; size: .; DNA: TGTGCCAGCAGTTTGGCAGGGGGGAAGTCCGGGGAGCTGTTTTTT; CDR3: CASSLAGGKSGELFF
V: TRBV13; J: TRBJ1-4; D: .; size: .; DNA: TGTGCCAGCAGCTTGCGGGGTTCTAATGAAAAACTGTTTTTT; CDR3: CASSLRGSNEKLFF
V: TRBV10-3; J: TRBJ2-7; D: TRBD2; size: .; DNA: TGTGCCGCCTCCGGGACTAGCGGAGACGAGCAGTACTTC; CDR3: CAASGTSGDEQYF
V: TRBV5-1; J: TRBJ1-1; D: .; size: .; DNA: TGCGCCAGCAGCTTACACAGGAACACTGAAGCTTTCTTT; CDR3: CASSLHRNTEAFF
V: TRBV4-1; J: TRBJ2-3; D: TRBD2; size: .; DNA: TGCGCCAGCAGCCAAGGACTAGCGGGGGTCACTAGCACAGATACGCAGTATTTT; CDR3: CASSQGLAGVTSTDTQYF
V: TRBV10-3; J: TRBJ2-1; D: TRBD2; size: .; DNA: TGTGCCATCAGTGATAGGACTAGCTACAATGAGCAGTTCTTC; CDR3: CAISDRTSYNEQFF
V: TRBV10-3; J: TRBJ2-1; D: .; size: .; DNA: TGTGCCATCAGTGACAGCGTAAATGAGCAGTTCTTC; CDR3: CAISDSVNEQFF
V: TRBV5-1; J: TRBJ1-1; D: TRBD1; size: .; DNA: TGCGCCAGCAGCTACGGACAGGGTAGTGCTGAAGCTTTCTTT; CDR3: CASSYGQGSAEAFF
V: TRBV4-1; J: TRBJ2-5; D: .; size: .; DNA: TGCGCCAGCAGCAAGGGAGTGCTCGAGACCCAGTACTTC; CDR3: CASSKGVLETQYF
V: TRBV19; J: TRBJ1-5; D: TRBD1; size: .; DNA: TGTGCCAGTAGTATGGACAGGGCCTATCAGCCCCAGCATTTT; CDR3: CASSMDRAYQPQHF
V: TRBV9; J: TRBJ1-3; D: TRBD1; size: .; DNA: TGTGCCAGCAGCGTCTCGACAGGGGGGAACTCTGGAAACACCATATATTTT; CDR3: CASSVSTGGNSGNTIYF
V: TRBV4-1; J: TRBJ2-5; D: .; size: .; DNA: TGCGCCAGCAGCCCGGGTGAGACCCAGTACTTC; CDR3: CASSPGETQYF
V: TRBV5-1; J: TRBJ1-2; D: .; size: few; DNA: TGCGCCAGCAGCTTGGGGAATGCTAACTATGGCTACACCTTC; CDR3: CASSLGNANYGYTF
V: TRBV6-4; J: TRBJ2-2; D: TRBD1; size: few; DNA: TGTGCCAGCGGGGACAGCGACACCGGGGAGCTGTTTTTT; CDR3: CASGDSDTGELFF
V: TRBV5-1; J: TRBJ2-7; D: TRBD1; size: .; DNA: TGCGCCAGCAGCCCGACAGGGTACGGTAACGAGCAGTACTTC; CDR3: CASSPTGYGNEQYF
V: TRBV7-3; J: TRBJ2-2; D: TRBD2; size: once; DNA: TGTGCCAGCAGCTTTAGCGGGAGGGTAGTTACCGGGGAGCTGTTTTTT; CDR3: CASSFSGRVVTGELFF
V: TRBV2; J: TRBJ1-1; D: .; size: .; DNA: TGTGCCAGCAGTGAACTCCTGGCAGGGAACACTGAAGCTTTCTTT; CDR3: CASSELLAGNTEAFF
V: TRBV28; J: TRBJ2-6; D: .; size: .; DNA: TGTGCCAGCAGGGACAGACCTGGGGCCAACGTCCTGACTTTC; CDR3: CASRDRPGANVLTF
V: TRBV27; J: TRBJ1-2; D: .; size: .; DNA: TGTGCCAGTCGGGACAACGACTATGGCTACACCTTC; CDR3: CASRDNDYGYTF
V: TRBV19; J: TRBJ1-5; D: TRBD1; size: .; DNA: TGTGCCAGTAGTAGAGGACAGGGTCGCAATCAGCCCCAGCATTTT; CDR3: CASSRGQGRNQPQHF
V: TRBV11-2; J: TRBJ1-5; D: TRBD1; size: .; DNA: TGTGCCAGCAGCCCCGAGCAGGGCAGGGGGAATCAGCCCCAGCATTTT; CDR3: CASSPEQGRGNQPQHF
V: TRBV12-3/TRBV12-4; J: TRBJ2-7; D: .; size: once; DNA: TGTGCCAGCAGTTTCCAGGGGACCTACGAGCAGTACTTC; CDR3: CASSFQGTYEQYF
V: TRBV7-2; J: TRBJ2-3; D: TRBD2; size: .; DNA: TGTGCCAGCAGGAGAGCGGGAAGCACAGATACGCAGTATTTT; CDR3: CASRRAGSTDTQYF
V: TRBV6-2/TRBV6-3; J: TRBJ2-7; D: .; size: .; DNA: TGTGCCAGCAGTTACTCAGGGGGGGAGCAGTACTTC; CDR3: CASSYSGGEQYF
V: TRBV6-5; J: TRBJ2-1; D: TRBD1; size: .; DNA: TGTGCCAGCAGTCCCCGGGACAGGGGGTACAATGAGCAGTTCTTC; CDR3: CASSPRDRGYNEQFF
V: TRBV6-1; J: TRBJ2-2; D: TRBD2; size: .; DNA: TGTGCCAGCAGTGAGCTAGCGGGAGGGTCGGGGGAGCTGTTTTTT; CDR3: CASSELAGGSGELFF
V: TRBV19; J: TRBJ2-2; D: .; size: medium-sized; DNA: TGTGCCAGTAACTTGGGGGAGACCGGGGAGCTGTTTTTT; CDR3: CASNLGETGELFF
V: TRBV7-2; J: TRBJ2-3; D: TRBD2; size: .; DNA: TGTGCCAGCAGCTTAGCGGGGACTAGCGGACGCACAGATACGCAGTATTTT; CDR3: CASSLAGTSGRTDTQYF
V: TRBV6-4; J: TRBJ2-3; D: TRBD2; size: many; DNA: TGTGCCAGCAGTGACGCTAGCGGGGGCACAGATACGCAGTATTTT; CDR3: CASSDASGGTDTQYF